The present entry profiles one T cell receptor beta chain with its context. This CDR3 comprises 13 residues. Losses at the gene ends were 10 bases for V and 4 bases for J; bases not matched to a gene: 9. CDR1 and CDR2 from the germline V gene are ENHRY and SYGVKD. TCR beta chains were sequenced at survey level with immunoSEQ. Measured with immunoSEQ multiplex PCR; TCRdb has only the in-frame clones, and not every one. The sample has some 68,000 clones; over 85% are singletons. This chain joins TRBV10-3 and TRBJ1-1; 7 positions match TRBD1. Sequencing was performed on PBMCs. This TCR came from a man between 35 and 55 years old with rheumatoid arthritis. In DNA, the CDR3 is TGTGCCACCAAGGGACAGTTGATCACTGAAGCTTTCTTT. As protein: CATKGQLITEAFF.